Here is one T cell receptor beta chain with its context. The CDR3 has 16 amino acids. Germline CDR1 reads SGDLS; CDR2 reads YYNGEE. The V and J ends lost 4 bases and 2 bases, in that order; junction bases with no gene match: 5. TCRdb's table, derived via immunoSEQ multiplex PCR, lists solely in-frame clones and lacks some. The data contain about 150,000 clones, roughly 80% of them seen just once; the ten biggest clones take up approximately 32%. These data come from a study of blood T cell repertoires in COVID-19. About the study: Spain, Italy and the United States supplied samples that represented acute and convalescent COVID-19.

The sequenced sample consisted of peripheral blood. V and J are TRBV9 and TRBJ2-3; 12 bases line up with TRBD2. This TCR came from a woman in her fifties or sixties with acute or convalescent COVID-19. For the CDR3, the DNA is TGTGCCAGCAGCTTTCGACTAGCGGGGGACACAGATACGCAGTATTTT. Translating it yields CASSFRLAGDTDTQYF.